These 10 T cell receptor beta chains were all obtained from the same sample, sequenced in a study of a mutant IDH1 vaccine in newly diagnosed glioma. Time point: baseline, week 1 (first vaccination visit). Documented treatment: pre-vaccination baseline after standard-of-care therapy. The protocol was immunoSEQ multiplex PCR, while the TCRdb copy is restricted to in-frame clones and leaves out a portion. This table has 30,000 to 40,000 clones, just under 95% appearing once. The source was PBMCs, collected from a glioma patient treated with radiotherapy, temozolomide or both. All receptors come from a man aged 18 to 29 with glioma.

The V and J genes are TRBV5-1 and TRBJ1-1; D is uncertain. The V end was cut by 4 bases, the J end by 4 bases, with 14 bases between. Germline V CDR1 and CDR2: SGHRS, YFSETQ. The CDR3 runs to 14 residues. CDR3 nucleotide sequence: TGCGCCAGCAGCCTCCGAGGTCGAGGCACTGAAGCTTTCTTT. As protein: CASSLRGRGTEAFF.

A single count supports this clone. The CDR3 is CASSLNKPGGYGYTF. CDR3 DNA sequence: TGTGCCAGCAGCTTAAACAAACCAGGGGGCTATGGCTACACCTTC. The genes are TRBV7-9 and TRBJ1-2, with TRBD1 matching 7 bases. The length of the CDR3 is 15 residues. Germline CDR1 SEHNR, CDR2 FQNEAQ (reference sequence). Trimming at V came to 2 bases and at J to 4 bases, leaving 7 bases not matched to a gene.

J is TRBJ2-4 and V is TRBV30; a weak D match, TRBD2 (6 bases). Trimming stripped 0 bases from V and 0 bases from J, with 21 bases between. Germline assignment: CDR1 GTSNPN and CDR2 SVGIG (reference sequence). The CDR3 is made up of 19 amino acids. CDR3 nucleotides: TGTGCCTGGAGTGTCAACCCGCTAGCGCTCGTTGTAGCCAAAAACATTCAGTACTTC. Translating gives CAWSVNPLALVVAKNIQYF.

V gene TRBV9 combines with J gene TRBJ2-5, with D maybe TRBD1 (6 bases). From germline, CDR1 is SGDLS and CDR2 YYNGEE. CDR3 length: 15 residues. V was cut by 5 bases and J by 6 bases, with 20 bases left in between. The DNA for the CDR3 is TGTGCCAGCAGTCACTCAGGGGAATCGAGTAAGACCCAGTACTTC. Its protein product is CASSHSGESSKTQYF.

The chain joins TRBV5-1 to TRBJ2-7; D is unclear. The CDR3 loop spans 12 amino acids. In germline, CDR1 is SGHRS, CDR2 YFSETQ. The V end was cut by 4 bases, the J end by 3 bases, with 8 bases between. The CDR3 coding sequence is TGCGCCAGCAGCGAAAATTTCTACGAGCAGTACTTC. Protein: CASSENFYEQYF.

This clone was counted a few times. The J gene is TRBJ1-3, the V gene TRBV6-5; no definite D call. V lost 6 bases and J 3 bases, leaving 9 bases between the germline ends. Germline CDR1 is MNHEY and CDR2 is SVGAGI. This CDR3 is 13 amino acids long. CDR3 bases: TGTGCCAGCAGGGATTCCGGTGGAAACACCATATATTTT. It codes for CASRDSGGNTIYF.

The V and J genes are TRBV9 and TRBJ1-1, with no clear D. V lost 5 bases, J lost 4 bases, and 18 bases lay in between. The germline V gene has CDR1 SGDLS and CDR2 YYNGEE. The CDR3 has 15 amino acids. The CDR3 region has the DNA TGTGCCAGCAGGGCCGGAGTAGGGTTCGGCACTGAAGCTTTCTTT. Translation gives CASRAGVGFGTEAFF.

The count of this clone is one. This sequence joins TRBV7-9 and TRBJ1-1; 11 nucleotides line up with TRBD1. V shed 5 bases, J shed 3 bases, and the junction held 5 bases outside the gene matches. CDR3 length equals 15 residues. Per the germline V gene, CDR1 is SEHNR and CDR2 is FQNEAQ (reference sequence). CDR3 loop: CASSPRDRGDTEAFF. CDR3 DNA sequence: TGTGCCAGCAGCCCCCGGGACAGGGGGGACACTGAAGCTTTCTTT.

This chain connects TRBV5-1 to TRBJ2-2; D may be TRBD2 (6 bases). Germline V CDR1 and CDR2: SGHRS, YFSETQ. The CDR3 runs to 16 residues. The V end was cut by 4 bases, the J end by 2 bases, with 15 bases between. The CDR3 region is CASSLLPGTNTGELFF. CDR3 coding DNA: TGCGCCAGCAGCCTCCTACCGGGGACTAACACCGGGGAGCTGTTTTTT.

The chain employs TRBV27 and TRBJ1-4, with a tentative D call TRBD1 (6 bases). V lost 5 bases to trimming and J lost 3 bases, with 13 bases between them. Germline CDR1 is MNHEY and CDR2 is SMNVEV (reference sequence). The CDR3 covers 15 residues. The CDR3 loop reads CASSKTGLSNEKLFF. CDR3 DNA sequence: TGTGCCAGCAGTAAAACAGGGTTGTCTAATGAAAAACTGTTTTTT.